The following is a T cell receptor (beta chain) sequence with its context. What it binds is unknown. The record originates from a study of shared clonotypes between healthy human individuals. Overall study findings and caveats: A few donors had around 5.5% of their naive CD4 clonotypes in common. Rarefaction demonstrated incomplete sorted-subset sequencing despite large depth. Lower generation probabilities were found for non-shared clonotypes than for those shared by all four donors.

The CDR3 is 16 amino acids. Trimming at V came to 5 bases and at J to 4 bases, leaving 11 bases not matched to a gene. The germline CDR1 and CDR2 sequences are SEHNR and FQNEAQ (reference sequence). CD45RO-negative CD8 cells positively selected for CCR7 made up the naive population, which excluded terminally differentiated effector memory CD45RA+ cells. Repertoires were generated with immunoSEQ multiplex PCR, while TCRdb's copy carries only in-frame clones and drops some. The sample consists of under 1 million clones, around 93% of them appearing once. The source of this sequence is a man aged 25 to 45 in good health. V is TRBV7-9 and J is TRBJ2-7; 10 bases are a match to TRBD1. Sequenced material: naive CD8+ T cells sorted from blood. CDR3 region: CASSISSGQGRYEQYF. CDR3 DNA: TGTGCCAGCAGCATATCCTCGGGACAGGGGAGATACGAGCAGTACTTC. Complete variable domain (other parts from reference TRBV7-9 and TRBJ2-7): DTGVSQNPRHKITKRGQNVTFRCDPISEHNRLYWYRQTLGQGPEFLTYFQNEAQLEKSRLLSDRFSAERPKGSFSTLEIQRTEQGDSAMYLCASSISSGQGRYEQYFGPGTRLTVT.